This TCR beta chain was sequenced for a study of response to subunit inactivated influenza vaccine. Study outcomes and limitations: Each seasonal influenza vaccination, the authors suggested, recruits few new T cells.

TCRdb ran MiXCR on the RT-PCR reads and lists one entry per CDR3 protein. The sample lists about 520,000 distinct CDR3 sequences; roughly 7.9% were seen once. This CDR3 has 14 residues. The V gene's germline CDR1 is MNHNS and CDR2 SASEGT. Trimming stripped 7 bases from V and 0 bases from J, with 12 bases between. This clonotype has a count of ten or more. Its antigen is undetermined. The rearrangement uses TRBV6-1 and TRBJ1-1; D is unclear. This clonotype was obtained from a man in his fifties or sixties who received an inactivated influenza vaccine. The sample in question was PBMCs from blood, obtained around 25 months after vaccination. The CDR3 reads CASIEGLLNTEAFF. CDR3 sequence (DNA): TGTGCCAGCATCGAGGGTCTGCTGAACACTGAAGCTTTCTTT.